This TCR beta chain is from a study of early T cells in non-severe SARS-CoV-2 infection. Turning to the study itself: Sequencing used unsorted whole-blood bulk RNA, so chains lack pairing. Study-wide findings and caveats: Sequences matched to VDJdb favored anti-spike CD8 responses, while private and CD4 specificities were missed.

Individual cDNA molecules each received unique molecular identifiers attached to them. TCRdb called the 5' RACE reads again in MiXCR, with one record for every CDR3 protein. The repertoire holds roughly 30,000 distinct CDR3 sequences, with about 4.6% as singletons. From germline, CDR1 is SGHVS and CDR2 FNYEAQ. The CDR3 extends over 17 amino acids. V shed 5 bases, J shed 6 bases, and the junction held 11 bases outside the gene matches. This clonotype has at least ten counts. Its specificity is not known. This sequence joins TRBV7-6 and TRBJ2-3, with 13 nucleotides matching TRBD2. This TCR was sampled from an adult who was a healthcare worker with PCR-confirmed SARS-CoV-2 infection or an uninfected control (not recorded which). Sequencing was carried out using whole blood. Here the CDR3 reads CASSDTSGRELTDTQYF. CDR3 nucleotide sequence: TGTGCCAGCAGCGATACTAGCGGGAGGGAGCTTACCGATACGCAGTATTTT.